The TCR beta chain described here comes from a study of Graves' ophthalmopathy and Graves' hyperthyroidism. Notes on the study in general: Ophthalmopathy was separated from stable hyperthyroidism by a 13-signature model with roughly 91% sensitivity and roughly 81% specificity. In blood, most expanded thyroid clonotypes above 0.001 frequency were also detected.

A few counts support this clonotype. Antigen: not known. One junction end does not reproduce the germline sequence, and a read error may be involved. The CDR3 sequence is 16 residues long. Germline-derived CDR1 and CDR2 are SGHAT and FQNNGV. The authors amplified TCR beta CDR3 regions, and they did so from RNA transcripts for repertoire sequencing. The first round was an RT-PCR with HTBI primers, and the second round was a multiplex PCR. TCRdb called the multiplex PCR reads again in MiXCR, with one record for every CDR3 protein. This table holds about 400,000 distinct CDR3 sequences, around 20% found once.

The chain links TRBV11-2 to TRBJ1-2; 9 bases match TRBD1. The sequencing input was peripheral blood. The receptor's source is a woman between 18 and 29 years old with stable Graves' hyperthyroidism. DNA of the CDR3: TGTGCCGGCAGCTTAGTAGGGACAGGGCCTAACTATGGCTACACCTTC. Protein sequence: CAGSLVGTGPNYGYTF.